Listed below are T cell receptor beta chains from one sample, sequenced in a study of a mutant IDH1 vaccine in newly diagnosed glioma. The method was immunoSEQ multiplex PCR; TCRdb's version includes in-frame clones alone and lacks a portion of them. The data show over 30,000 clones, about 87% seen once. These receptors are not linked to any known antigen. Sequenced here: PBMCs, sampled from a glioma patient whose treatment included an IDH1 peptide vaccine. Receptors originate from a woman in her thirties with glioma. CDR3s include the opening cysteine and the closing phenylalanine or tryptophan. The D gene is left open where the match is weak. Clone size is not always given. Where it is, it says once, few, many or a class for expanded clones.

len,abundance,v_gene,d_gene,j_gene,CDR3nt,CDR3aa
14,NA,TRBV6-1,NA,TRBJ1-2,TGTGCCAGCAGAGAAGGGTGGAGTGGCTATGGCTACACCTTC,CASREGWSGYGYTF
16,NA,TRBV7-2,NA,TRBJ1-3,TGTGCCAGCAGCTTAGTCAACAGGGAGAAGGGAAACACCATATATTTT,CASSLVNREKGNTIYF
16,NA,TRBV7-9,NA,TRBJ1-2,TGTGCCAGCAGTAAGTCCCCAGGTTTAGCTAACTATGGCTACACCTTC,CASSKSPGLANYGYTF
16,NA,TRBV4-1,NA,TRBJ2-3,TGCGCCAGCGGACCCGGGAGCAGCCCGAGCACAGATACGCAGTATTTT,CASGPGSSPSTDTQYF
14,NA,TRBV25-1,NA,TRBJ1-2,TGTGCCAGCAGTGAATTCGGCCAGGGTTATGGCTACACCTTC,CASSEFGQGYGYTF
13,NA,TRBV6-1,NA,TRBJ1-5,TGTGCCAGCAGTGTTCTGAGCAATCAGCCCCAGCATTTT,CASSVLSNQPQHF
13,NA,TRBV12-5,TRBD1,TRBJ2-7,TGTGCTAGTGGGAGGGACAGGGTTGACGAGCAGTACTTC,CASGRDRVDEQYF
17,NA,TRBV27,NA,TRBJ1-6,TGTGCCAGCAGTTCATCCTGGACAAGCTCCTATAATTCACCCCTCCACTTT,CASSSSWTSSYNSPLHF
13,NA,TRBV30,TRBD2,TRBJ2-1,TGTGCCTGGAGTCTACAACCGGGGGGTGAGCAGTTCTTC,CAWSLQPGGEQFF
14,NA,TRBV7-2,NA,TRBJ1-2,TGTGCCAGCCCCCGGGTGGGGTTAACCTATGGCTACACCTTC,CASPRVGLTYGYTF
16,NA,TRBV19,TRBD1,TRBJ2-7,TGTGCCAGTAGCCGTACCGGGACAGGGGGTCGGTACGAGCAGTACTTC,CASSRTGTGGRYEQYF
11,NA,TRBV6-1,TRBD1,TRBJ1-2,TGTGCCAGGCCGGGACAGATCTTCTACACCTTC,CARPGQIFYTF
11,NA,TRBV5-1,NA,TRBJ2-2,TGCGCCAGCCGGACTTCCGGGGAGCTGTTTTTT,CASRTSGELFF
15,NA,TRBV5-1,TRBD2,TRBJ2-2,TGCGCCAGCAGCCGGACCAGCGGGGACCCCGGGGAGCTGTTTTTT,CASSRTSGDPGELFF
14,NA,TRBV5-4,TRBD1,TRBJ2-1,TGTGCCAGCAGCTCCGGACAGGGCTACAATGAGCAGTTCTTC,CASSSGQGYNEQFF
16,NA,TRBV5-1,TRBD1,TRBJ1-4,TGCGCCAGCAGCTTGGTTGGAGGGGGCTTGAATGAAAAACTGTTTTTT,CASSLVGGGLNEKLFF
14,NA,TRBV6-1,NA,TRBJ2-5,TGTGCCAGCAGTTCGATGGCCACCCAAGAGACCCAGTACTTC,CASSSMATQETQYF
16,NA,TRBV2,TRBD2,TRBJ2-3,TGTGCCAGCAGCCAAGAAGTGGGACTAGCCCCGGATACGCAGTATTTT,CASSQEVGLAPDTQYF
17,NA,TRBV27,NA,TRBJ1-6,TGTGCCAGCAGTTCTGGGGCAGCCTTTGCGCCGGGGGTAATCCTCCACTTT,CASSSGAAFAPGVILHF
15,NA,TRBV13,NA,TRBJ2-4,TGTGCCAGCAGCTCCACCGGGACAGCCAAAAACATTCAGTACTTC,CASSSTGTAKNIQYF
11,once,TRBV5-1,NA,TRBJ2-7,TGCGCCAGCGGGACGGGCTACGAGCAGTACTTC,CASGTGYEQYF
16,once,TRBV9,TRBD2,TRBJ2-7,TGTGCCAGCAGCGTAGAGGGAGGGCGATACCCCTACGAGCAGTACTTC,CASSVEGGRYPYEQYF
17,NA,TRBV4-3,TRBD1,TRBJ2-7,TGCGCCAGCAGCCCGAGAGGAGGACAGGGGGGGTCCTACGAGCAGTACTTC,CASSPRGGQGGSYEQYF
12,NA,TRBV7-8,NA,TRBJ1-1,TGTGCCAGCAGCTTCATGAACACTGAAGCTTTCTTT,CASSFMNTEAFF
15,few,TRBV5-8,NA,TRBJ2-5,TGTGCCAGCAGCCTTGGGGCCAAGGATGTGGAGACCCAGTACTTC,CASSLGAKDVETQYF
15,NA,TRBV6-6,NA,TRBJ2-2,TGTGCCAGCACCAACAGGATCCCGAGGACCGGGGAGCTGTTTTTT,CASTNRIPRTGELFF
14,NA,TRBV7-2,NA,TRBJ2-7,TGTGCCAGCAGCGTCGGACGGCTAACCTACGAGCAGTACTTC,CASSVGRLTYEQYF
14,NA,TRBV29-1,TRBD1,TRBJ2-5,TGCAGCGTTGGTGGGGGGACAGGGTTTGAGACCCAGTACTTC,CSVGGGTGFETQYF
12,NA,TRBV18,TRBD1,TRBJ1-1,TGTGCCAGCTCACCTCAGACAGGGGAAGCTTTCTTT,CASSPQTGEAFF
14,NA,TRBV5-4,NA,TRBJ1-4,TGTGCCAGCAGCTTGGGGGGCGGAAATGAAAAACTGTTTTTT,CASSLGGGNEKLFF
14,NA,TRBV4-1,NA,TRBJ1-1,TGCGCCAGCAGCCAACCCGGGTCTCTCAGTGAAGCTTTCTTT,CASSQPGSLSEAFF
13,NA,TRBV29-1,NA,TRBJ1-2,TGCAGCGTCCGGTTGGCCTCGAACTATGGCTACACCTTC,CSVRLASNYGYTF
14,NA,TRBV7-2,NA,TRBJ2-7,TGTGCCAGCAGCTTAGAAGAGGGAGCCTACGAGCAGTACTTC,CASSLEEGAYEQYF
12,NA,TRBV2,NA,TRBJ1-5,TGTGCCAGCAGTGGACAGAATCAGCCCCAGCATTTT,CASSGQNQPQHF
13,NA,TRBV7-9,TRBD1,TRBJ2-3,TGTGCCAGGGACAGGTTTAACACAGATACGCAGTATTTT,CARDRFNTDTQYF
15,NA,TRBV7-2,TRBD1,TRBJ1-1,TGTGCCAGCAGCACACGACAGGGACGGGGCACTGAAGCTTTCTTT,CASSTRQGRGTEAFF
14,NA,TRBV6-1,NA,TRBJ1-5,TGTGCCAGCAGTGAACTTCGGAGCAATCAGCCCCAGCATTTT,CASSELRSNQPQHF
14,NA,TRBV9,TRBD1,TRBJ1-3,TGTGCCAGCAGCAGCGGACAGGCTGGAAACACCATATATTTT,CASSSGQAGNTIYF
15,NA,TRBV5-1,TRBD2,TRBJ2-4,TGCGCCAGCAGCTTGTATTCCCGGGACTACAGCATTCAGTACTTC,CASSLYSRDYSIQYF